This T cell receptor (beta chain) was recorded in a study of post-analysis software for immune sequencing data. Overall study findings and caveats: Compared with controls, patients had more of roughly five TRBV segments, including TRBV5-6, TRBV5-1 and TRBV20-1.

Every TCR beta cDNA library bore unique molecular identifiers. Input of about 0.95 to 11 million T cells yielded 550,000 or so cDNA molecules. TCRdb redid the calling of the PCR reads with MiXCR, one entry per CDR3 protein. The sample lists some 890,000 distinct CDR3 sequences, 53% seen once, with roughly 4.4% in the top ten. V was cut by 2 bases and J by 8 bases, with 6 bases left in between. This CDR3 is 10 amino acids long. Germline CDR1 and CDR2: SQVTM and ANQGSEA. As for this clonotype: Antigen: not known.

Sequencing was carried out using blood. This chain uses TRBV29-1 with TRBJ1-1; no definite D call. The sequence was collected from a girl under 18 with multiple sclerosis. Here the CDR3 DNA reads TGCAGCGTTGAAAGGACCGAAGCTTTCTTT. Translated: CSVERTEAFF.